These 17 T cell receptor beta chains share one sample of origin, sequenced in a study of T cell repertoires in cytomegalovirus infection. TCRdb re-called the reads through MiXCR, storing one row per CDR3 protein. This table has fewer than 300,000 distinct CDR3 sequences, roughly 26% appearing once. The sequenced sample consisted of PBMCs. The receptors were sampled from a human donor in good health (CMV status not recorded). Some clones in this sample may be carry-over from other donors' samples.

This clonotype has at least ten counts. This chain uses TRBV28 with TRBJ1-2, with D uncertain. Trimming pared 6 bases from V and 2 bases from J, leaving 7 bases between. From germline, CDR1 is MDHEN and CDR2 SYDVKM. The CDR3 consists of 12 residues. CDR3 DNA: TGTGCCAGCAGCCTCGACAACTATGGCTACACCTTC. Its protein product is CASSLDNYGYTF.

This clonotype appeared a few times. The chain combines TRBV6-1 with TRBJ1-2; 7 bases fit TRBD1. The junction had 5 bases not matched to a gene; V was cut back by 6 bases and J by 7 bases. CDR1 is MNHNS and CDR2 is SASEGT in the germline V gene. The CDR3 length is 12 residues. The CDR3 loop reads CASRDRPFGYTF. CDR3 nucleotides: TGTGCCAGCAGGGACAGGCCATTTGGCTACACCTTC.

This clonotype came up many times. The gene calls are TRBV7-9 and TRBJ1-3; the D gene is possibly TRBD1 (6 bases). Germline-derived CDR1 and CDR2 are SEHNR and FQNEAQ (reference sequence). Trimming cost V 11 bases and J 2 bases, with 16 bases left between them. The CDR3 consists of 14 residues. The CDR3 region is CAGGQYETGNTIYF. The CDR3 region has the DNA TGTGCCGGAGGACAGTACGAAACTGGAAACACCATATATTTT.

This clonotype was counted at least ten times. The chain joins TRBV12-3 or TRBV12-4 to TRBJ1-2; maybe TRBD1 (6 bases). The CDR3 extends over 14 amino acids. The V end lost 8 bases, the J end lost 1 base, and 14 bases lay between the germline ends. In DNA, the CDR3 is TGTGCCAGCTGTGGGGGCCCAATTAACTATGGCTACACCTTC. It yields the protein CASCGGPINYGYTF.

This clonotype was seen at least ten times. V usage is TRBV7-2 and J usage is TRBJ1-3; TRBD1 agrees at 7 bases. CDR3 length: 17 amino acids. Germline values: CDR1 SGHTA, CDR2 FQGNSA. V dropped 5 bases and J dropped 0; count of bases not matched to a gene: 10. For the CDR3, the DNA is TGTGCCAGCAGCCCTGGGGCAGGGGGTGCCTCTGGAAACACCATATATTTT. Amino acids: CASSPGAGGASGNTIYF.

The chain is built from TRBV28 and TRBJ2-3; D is perhaps TRBD1 (6 bases). The V end lost 2 bases, the J end lost 3 bases, and 18 bases lay between the germline ends. This CDR3 is 17 amino acids long. CDR1 and CDR2 (germline): MDHEN, SYDVKM. The CDR3 DNA reads TGTGCCAGCAGTTTAACCCCAACAGGGAGTCGGACAGATACGCAGTATTTT. Protein sequence: CASSLTPTGSRTDTQYF. The full variable domain, with the rest looked up from reference TRBV28 and TRBJ2-3, is DVKVTQSSRYLVKRTGEKVFLECVQDMDHENMFWYRQDPGLGLRLIYFSYDVKMKEKGDIPEGYSVSREKKERFSLILESASTNQTSMYLCASSLTPTGSRTDTQYFGPGTRLTVL.

The chain links TRBV20-1 to TRBJ2-7, with 7 positions matching TRBD2. Germline-derived CDR1 and CDR2 are DFQATT and SNEGSKA (reference sequence). The CDR3 has 16 amino acids. V lost 3 bases to trimming and J lost 0 bases; unmatched junction nucleotides: 11. The CDR3 here is CSAREPSGILSYEQYF. DNA of the CDR3: TGCAGTGCTAGGGAGCCTAGCGGAATCCTCTCCTACGAGCAGTACTTC.

This clonotype was observed at least ten times. The chain uses TRBV28 and TRBJ1-3; D may be TRBD1 (5 bases). The CDR3 runs to 13 residues. V was shortened by 7 bases and J by 1 base, with 8 bases between the two germline ends. CDR1 and CDR2 from the germline V gene are MDHEN and SYDVKM. CDR3 bases: TGTGCCAGCATCCAGGGATCTGGAAACACCATATATTTT. It codes for CASIQGSGNTIYF.

The chain carries TRBV19 and TRBJ2-5; 12 bases align to TRBD2. This CDR3 has 14 residues. Trimming took 8 bases from V and 4 from J; bases not matched to a gene: 5. Germline V CDR1 and CDR2: LNHDA, SQIVND (reference sequence). CDR3 DNA sequence: TGTGCCAGTGGACGGACTAGCGGGATAGAGACCCAGTACTTC. Its translation: CASGRTSGIETQYF.

This chain links TRBV5-6 with TRBJ1-2, with a weak D call TRBD1 (5 bases). The length of the CDR3 is 12 residues. The V end lost 4 bases, the J end lost 6 bases, and 10 bases lay between the germline ends. Germline loops: CDR1 SGHDT, CDR2 YYEEEE. CDR3 residues: CASSEGQDGYTF. The CDR3 DNA is TGTGCCAGCAGCGAGGGGCAGGATGGCTACACCTTC. Variable domain in full (rest from reference TRBV5-6 and TRBJ1-2): DAGVTQSPTHLIKTRGQQVTLRCSPKSGHDTVSWYQQALGQGPQFIFQYYEEEERQRGNFPDRFSGHQFPNYSSELNVNALLLGDSALYLCASSEGQDGYTFGSGTRLTVV.

This clonotype was detected ten times or more. The chain joins TRBV7-8 to TRBJ2-7; weak D call: TRBD2 (6 bases). CDR1 and CDR2 (germline): SGHVS, FQNEAQ. CDR3 length equals 14 residues. V lost 5 bases and J 13 bases, leaving 24 bases between the germline ends. The CDR3 coding sequence is TGTGCCAGCAGCACCGAGTGGTCGGGACTGTCACTTTACGTC. This encodes CASSTEWSGLSLYV.

There are a few counts of this clonotype. This chain joins TRBV10-3 and TRBJ2-7; perhaps TRBD1 as D (6 bases). The V end was cut by 4 bases, the J end by 3 bases, with 16 bases between. Germline CDR1 ENHRY, CDR2 SYGVKD. This CDR3 is built from 15 residues. The CDR3 DNA follows: TGTGCCATCAGTGGAGGAGACAGGAAGGGCTACGAGCAGTACTTC. It is translated as CAISGGDRKGYEQYF.

The rearrangement joins TRBV19 to TRBJ2-7; 7 positions agree with TRBD1. This CDR3 comprises 15 residues. Trimming removed 6 bases from V and 4 bases from J; junction bases left unmatched: 12. From germline, CDR1 is LNHDA and CDR2 SQIVND (reference sequence). CDR3 sequence: CASRGYRDRLYEQYF. The CDR3 DNA reads as TGTGCCAGTAGGGGGTACCGGGACAGACTATACGAGCAGTACTTC.

The chain joins TRBV5-6 to TRBJ2-7, with 8 bases lining up with TRBD2. Losses at the gene ends were 2 bases for V and 3 bases for J; bases not matched to a gene: 4. The CDR3 has 14 residues. The germline V gene has CDR1 SGHDT and CDR2 YYEEEE. Here the CDR3 reads CASSFATSGYEQYF. Written as DNA, the CDR3 is TGTGCCAGCAGCTTCGCCACTAGCGGCTACGAGCAGTACTTC.

The genes are TRBV20-1 and TRBJ2-2; the D is unclear. V lost 3 bases and J lost 4, with 15 bases in between. The CDR3 consists of 15 residues. Germline CDR1 is DFQATT and CDR2 is SNEGSKA (reference sequence). The CDR3 here is CSASDSSRSTGELFF. The CDR3 coding sequence is TGCAGTGCTAGTGACTCTTCCCGAAGCACCGGGGAGCTGTTTTTT.

Only a few counts were recorded for this clonotype. The rearrangement links TRBV28 to TRBJ1-5; tentative D call: TRBD1 (5 bases). Trimming stripped 6 bases from V and 2 bases from J, with 14 bases between. The CDR3 contains 15 residues. The germline gives CDR1 MDHEN, CDR2 SYDVKM. The CDR3 DNA reads TGTGCCAGCAGCCGCAGCGGGGGACGCAATCAGCCCCAGCATTTT. This translates into CASSRSGGRNQPQHF.

This clonotype was detected a few times. The chain recombines TRBV6-6 with TRBJ1-2; D not resolved. This CDR3 contains 16 residues. Trimming cost V 4 bases and J 3 bases, with 18 bases left between them. Germline-derived CDR1 and CDR2 are MNHNY and SVGAGI (reference sequence). CDR3 sequence reads: CASSFTIIQGDYGYTF. The CDR3 DNA is TGTGCCAGCAGTTTTACGATTATACAAGGCGACTATGGCTACACCTTC.